This T cell receptor beta chain comes out of a study of radiotherapy plus CTLA-4 blockade in lung cancer. Profiled with immunoSEQ multiplex PCR; TCRdb holds only in-frame clones, not every one. The sample carries approximately 97,000 clones, about four fifths recorded once. This CDR3 region has 13 residues. Looked up from germline, CDR1 is MRHNA and CDR2 is SNTAGT. Trimming stripped 2 bases from V and 7 bases from J, with 8 bases between. This clone was seen once. The specimen was peripheral blood, collected from a patient treated with radiotherapy plus ipilimumab. The chain employs TRBV6-4 and TRBJ2-2; D not resolved. The sequence was collected from a human donor with non-small cell lung cancer who had stable disease on radiotherapy plus ipilimumab. The CDR3 loop reads CASSDAVSGELFF. The CDR3 DNA follows: TGTGCCAGCAGTGACGCGGTTAGCGGGGAGCTGTTTTTT.